A single sample gave rise to the 15 T cell receptor beta chains below, sequenced in a study of T-cell reconstitution after alpha-beta-depleted transplantation in children. Construction of the TCRbeta library involved unique molecular identifiers. Via MiXCR, TCRdb re-called the PCR reads, giving one row per CDR3 protein. The sample consists of about 610,000 distinct CDR3 sequences, under 12% of them appearing once. The source material was PBMCs from the stem cell graft donor, sampled from the stem cell graft. These receptors were collected from a human donor who donated a stem cell graft to a child with acute myeloid leukemia.

This clonotype was detected a few times. The chain uses TRBV7-2 and TRBJ2-7; 8 bases line up with TRBD1. CDR1 SGHTA and CDR2 FQGNSA come from the germline V gene. After removal of 5 bases from V and 5 bases from J, the junction contained 8 bases not matched to a gene. The CDR3 is made up of 14 amino acids. CDR3 DNA sequence: TGTGCCAGCAGCGCAGACAGGGGAAGCGACGAGCAGTACTTC. Amino acid sequence: CASSADRGSDEQYF.

This clonotype was seen ten or more times. CDR3 in amino acids: CSASVPGSIYEQYF. CDR3 DNA: TGCAGTGCTAGTGTACCCGGCTCGATCTACGAGCAGTACTTC. The chain couples TRBV20-1 to TRBJ2-7; D remains ambiguous. The CDR3 is 14 residues long. V was shortened by 3 bases and J by 3 bases, with 15 bases between the two germline ends. Looked up from germline, CDR1 is DFQATT and CDR2 is SNEGSKA (reference sequence).

At least ten counts were recorded for this clonotype. The chain joins TRBV2 to TRBJ2-3; unclear D gene. V lost 3 bases, J lost 0 bases, and 10 bases lay in between. Germline V CDR1 and CDR2: SNHLY, FYNNEI. The CDR3 spans 15 residues. This CDR3 is CASSDQRRSTDTQYF. The CDR3 DNA sequence: TGTGCCAGCAGTGACCAACGGAGAAGCACAGATACGCAGTATTTT.

The rearrangement joins TRBV20-1 to TRBJ2-1; TRBD2 might be the D (6 bases). Between the trimmed V and J ends, which lost 0 bases and 0 bases, there was a span of 12 bases. The CDR3 consists of 16 residues. Germline-derived CDR1 and CDR2 are DFQATT and SNEGSKA (reference sequence). DNA for the CDR3: TGCAGTGCTAGAGATGGGACTCCCTTCTCCTACAATGAGCAGTTCTTC. Translation gives CSARDGTPFSYNEQFF.

This clonotype was seen a handful of times. The chain is built from TRBV28 and TRBJ1-1; possibly TRBD1 for D (5 bases). This CDR3 is built from 16 residues. Germline V gene data show CDR1 as MDHEN and CDR2 as SYDVKM. Trimming left V 2 bases short and J 0 bases short, with 13 bases between. DNA for the CDR3: TGTGCCAGCAGTTTACAGGGACTGGGGTTGAACACTGAAGCTTTCTTT. Its protein product is CASSLQGLGLNTEAFF.

This clonotype was counted ten times or more. This chain uses TRBV20-1 with TRBJ2-7, with 9 bases lining up with TRBD1. The V gene's germline CDR1 is DFQATT and CDR2 SNEGSKA (reference sequence). The CDR3 extends over 16 amino acids. V dropped 6 bases and J dropped 1; count of bases not matched to a gene: 13. The CDR3 is CSALGQGTGSSYEQYF. The CDR3 coding sequence is TGCAGTGCCCTAGGCCAGGGGACAGGGAGTTCCTACGAGCAGTACTTC.

V and J are TRBV20-1 and TRBJ2-3; 8 nucleotides match TRBD2. The CDR3 has 18 amino acids. Germline V lookup: CDR1 DFQATT, CDR2 SNEGSKA (reference sequence). V shed 6 bases and J 5 bases; nucleotides not matched to a gene: 22. In DNA form, the CDR3 reads TGCAGTGCCCCCCACCGACTAGCGCAACCCCTCACCGAAGATACGCAGTATTTT. Encoded protein: CSAPHRLAQPLTEDTQYF.

This clonotype was counted a few times. The chain has TRBV28 and TRBJ2-7; D remains ambiguous. V lost 4 bases, J lost 2 bases, and 9 bases lay in between. Germline CDR1 MDHEN, CDR2 SYDVKM. This CDR3 has 13 residues. The CDR3 sequence is CASSSPTPYEQYF. The CDR3 nucleotides are TGTGCCAGCAGTTCACCCACCCCCTACGAGCAGTACTTC.

V usage is TRBV12-5 and J usage is TRBJ2-6; D tentatively reads TRBD1 or TRBD2 (5 bases each). Germline-derived CDR1 and CDR2 are LGHNT and FRNRAP. Trimming cost V 0 bases and J 1 base, with 22 bases left between them. The CDR3 covers 21 residues. The CDR3 coding sequence is TGTGCTAGTGGTTTGGTAGGGGCGCCGGGACGTACAAGTTCTGGGGCCAACGTCCTGACTTTC. This codes for CASGLVGAPGRTSSGANVLTF.

This chain links TRBV6-5 with TRBJ1-5; 8 positions match TRBD1. The CDR3 is made up of 15 amino acids. The junction had 6 bases not matched to a gene; V was cut back by 4 bases and J by 4 bases. Germline values: CDR1 MNHEY, CDR2 SVGAGI. CDR3 sequence: CASSSPDRANQPQHF. The CDR3 region has the DNA TGTGCCAGCAGTTCCCCGGACAGGGCGAATCAGCCCCAGCATTTT.

This sequence joins TRBV29-1 and TRBJ2-1; weak D call: TRBD2 (5 bases). The V gene's germline CDR1 is SQVTM and CDR2 ANQGSEA. V was clipped by 3 bases and J by 6 bases, with 15 bases between them. This CDR3 contains 14 residues. CDR3 nucleotides: TGCAGCGTTGACCGGACTGATGTGGGCAATGAGCAGTTCTTC. Translation gives CSVDRTDVGNEQFF.

This clonotype was seen repeatedly, ten times or more. The chain combines TRBV10-3 with TRBJ2-5, with 13 bases identical to TRBD2. Germline V lookup: CDR1 ENHRY, CDR2 SYGVKD. The CDR3 sequence is 16 residues long. Germline trimming cut 4 bases from V and 5 bases from J; bases unmatched to any gene: 7. CDR3 DNA: TGTGCCATCAGTGGGGAGACTAGCGGGAGGCAGGAGACCCAGTACTTC. Translated, it gives CAISGETSGRQETQYF.

The chain employs TRBV29-1 and TRBJ2-7; 8 bases line up with TRBD2. The germline V gene has CDR1 SQVTM and CDR2 ANQGSEA. There are 14 residues in the CDR3. V dropped 4 bases and J dropped 2; count of bases not matched to a gene: 7. The CDR3 region has the DNA TGCAGCGTTGCCACTCTGACTAGCGCCTACGAGCAGTACTTC. Its protein is CSVATLTSAYEQYF.

This clonotype was seen many times. The rearrangement links TRBV5-1 to TRBJ2-1; 9 nucleotides line up with TRBD2. With V trimmed by 0 bases and J by 4 bases, 5 bases remained unmatched. This CDR3 is 16 amino acids long. In germline, CDR1 is SGHRS, CDR2 YFSETQ. CDR3 in amino acids: CASSLEVAGVYNEQFF. In DNA, the CDR3 is TGCGCCAGCAGCTTGGAGGTAGCGGGAGTGTACAATGAGCAGTTCTTC.

This clonotype has just a few counts. J is TRBJ1-2 and V is TRBV14; a possible D gene is TRBD1 (5 bases). The CDR3 spans 14 residues. V lost 0 bases, J lost 5 bases, and 10 bases lay in between. Germline lookup yields CDR1 SGHDN and CDR2 FVKESK. The CDR3 sequence is CASSQDLRGYGYTF. In DNA form, the CDR3 reads TGTGCCAGCAGCCAAGATTTGCGGGGGTATGGCTACACCTTC.